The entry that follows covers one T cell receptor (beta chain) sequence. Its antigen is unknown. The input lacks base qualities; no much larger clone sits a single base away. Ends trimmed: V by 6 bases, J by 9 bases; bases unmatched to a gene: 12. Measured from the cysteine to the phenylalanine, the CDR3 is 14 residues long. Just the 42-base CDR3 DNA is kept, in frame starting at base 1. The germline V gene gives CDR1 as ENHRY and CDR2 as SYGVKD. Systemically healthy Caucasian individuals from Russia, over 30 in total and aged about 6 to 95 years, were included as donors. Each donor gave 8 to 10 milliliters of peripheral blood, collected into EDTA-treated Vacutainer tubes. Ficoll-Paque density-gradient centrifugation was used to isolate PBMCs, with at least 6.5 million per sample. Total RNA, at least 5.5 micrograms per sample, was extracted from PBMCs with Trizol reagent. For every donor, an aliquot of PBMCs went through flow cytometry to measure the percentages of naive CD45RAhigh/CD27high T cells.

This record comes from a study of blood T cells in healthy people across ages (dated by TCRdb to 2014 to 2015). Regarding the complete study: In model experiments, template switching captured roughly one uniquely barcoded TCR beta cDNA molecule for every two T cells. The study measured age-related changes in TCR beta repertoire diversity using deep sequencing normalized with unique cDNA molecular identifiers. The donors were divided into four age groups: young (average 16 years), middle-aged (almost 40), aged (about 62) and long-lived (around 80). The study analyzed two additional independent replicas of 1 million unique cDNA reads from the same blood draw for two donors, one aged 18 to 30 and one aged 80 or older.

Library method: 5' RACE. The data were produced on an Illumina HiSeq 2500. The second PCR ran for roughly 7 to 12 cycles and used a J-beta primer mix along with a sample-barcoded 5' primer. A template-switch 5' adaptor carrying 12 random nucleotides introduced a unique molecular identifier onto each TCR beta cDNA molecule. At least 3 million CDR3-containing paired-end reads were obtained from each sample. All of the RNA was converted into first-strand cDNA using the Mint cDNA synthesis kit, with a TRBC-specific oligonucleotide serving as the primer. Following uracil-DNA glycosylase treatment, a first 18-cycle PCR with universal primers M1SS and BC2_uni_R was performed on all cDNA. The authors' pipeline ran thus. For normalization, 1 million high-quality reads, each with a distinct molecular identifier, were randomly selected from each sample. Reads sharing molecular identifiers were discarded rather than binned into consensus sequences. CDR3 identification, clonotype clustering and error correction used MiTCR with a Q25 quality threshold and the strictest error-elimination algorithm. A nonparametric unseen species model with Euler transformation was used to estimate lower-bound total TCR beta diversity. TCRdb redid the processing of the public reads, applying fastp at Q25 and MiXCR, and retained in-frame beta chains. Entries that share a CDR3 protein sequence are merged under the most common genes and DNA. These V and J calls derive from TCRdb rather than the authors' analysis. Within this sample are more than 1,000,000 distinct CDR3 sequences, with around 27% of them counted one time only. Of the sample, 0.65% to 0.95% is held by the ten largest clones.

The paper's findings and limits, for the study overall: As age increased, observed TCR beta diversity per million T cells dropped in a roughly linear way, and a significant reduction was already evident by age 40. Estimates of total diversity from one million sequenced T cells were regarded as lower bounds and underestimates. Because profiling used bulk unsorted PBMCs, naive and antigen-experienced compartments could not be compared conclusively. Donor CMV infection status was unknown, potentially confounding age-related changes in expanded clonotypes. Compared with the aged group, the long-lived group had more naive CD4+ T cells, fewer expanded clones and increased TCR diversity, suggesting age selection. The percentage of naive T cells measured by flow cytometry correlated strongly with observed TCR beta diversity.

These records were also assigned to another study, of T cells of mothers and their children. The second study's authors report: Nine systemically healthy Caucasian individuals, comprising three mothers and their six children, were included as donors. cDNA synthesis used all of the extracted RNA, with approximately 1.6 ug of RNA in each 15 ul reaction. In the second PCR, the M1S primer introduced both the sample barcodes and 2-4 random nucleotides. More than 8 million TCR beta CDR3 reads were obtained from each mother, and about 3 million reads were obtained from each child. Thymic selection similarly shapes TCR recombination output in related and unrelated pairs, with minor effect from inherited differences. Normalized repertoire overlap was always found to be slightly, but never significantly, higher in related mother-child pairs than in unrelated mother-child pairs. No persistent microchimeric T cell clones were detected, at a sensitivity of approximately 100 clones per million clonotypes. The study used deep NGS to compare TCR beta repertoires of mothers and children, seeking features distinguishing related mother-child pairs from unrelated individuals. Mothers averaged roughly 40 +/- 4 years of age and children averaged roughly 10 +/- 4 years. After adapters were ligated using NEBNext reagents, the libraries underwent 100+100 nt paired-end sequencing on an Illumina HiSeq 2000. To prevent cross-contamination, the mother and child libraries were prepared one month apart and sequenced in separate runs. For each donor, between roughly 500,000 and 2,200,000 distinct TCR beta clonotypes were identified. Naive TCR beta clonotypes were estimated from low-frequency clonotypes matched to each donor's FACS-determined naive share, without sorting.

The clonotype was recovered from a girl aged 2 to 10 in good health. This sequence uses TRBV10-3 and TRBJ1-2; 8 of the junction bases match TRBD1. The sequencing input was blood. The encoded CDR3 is CAISSTGGDCRYTF. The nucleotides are TGTGCCATCAGCTCCACAGGGGGTGACTGTCGCTACACCTTC.